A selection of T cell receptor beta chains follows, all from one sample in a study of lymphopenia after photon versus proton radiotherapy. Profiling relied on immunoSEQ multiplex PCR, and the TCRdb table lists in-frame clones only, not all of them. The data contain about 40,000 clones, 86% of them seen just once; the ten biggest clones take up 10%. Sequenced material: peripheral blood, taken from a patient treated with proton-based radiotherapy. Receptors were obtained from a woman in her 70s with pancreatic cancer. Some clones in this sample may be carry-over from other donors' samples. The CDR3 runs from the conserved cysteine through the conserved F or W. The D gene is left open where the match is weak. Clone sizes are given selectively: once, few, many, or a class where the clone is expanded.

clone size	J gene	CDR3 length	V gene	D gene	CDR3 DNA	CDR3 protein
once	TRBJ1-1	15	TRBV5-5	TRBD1	TGTGCCAGCAGCTTAGACGCAGGGGGGTGGACTGAAGCTTTCTTT	CASSLDAGGWTEAFF
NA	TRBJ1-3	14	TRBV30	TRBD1	TGTGCCTGGAGCCCCGGGACAGGAAAAAACACCATATATTTT	CAWSPGTGKNTIYF
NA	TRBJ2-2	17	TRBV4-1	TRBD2	TGCGCCAGCAGCCAGCGGGGACTAGCGGAGATTACCGGGGAGCTGTTTTTT	CASSQRGLAEITGELFF
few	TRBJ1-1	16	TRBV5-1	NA	TGCGCCAGCAGCCGCTCGCACGGGGGGAGGGACACTGAAGCTTTCTTT	CASSRSHGGRDTEAFF
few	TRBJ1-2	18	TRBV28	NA	TGTGCCAGCACCACCCCCGCCGCCGGGTCCCTCGGCAGAGATGGCTACACCTTC	CASTTPAAGSLGRDGYTF
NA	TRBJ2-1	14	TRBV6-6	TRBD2	TGTGCCAGCAGTTCGGGGACTAGCGGGGGTGAGCAGTTCTTC	CASSSGTSGGEQFF
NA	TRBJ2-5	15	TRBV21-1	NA	TGTGCCAGCAGCGCGGGACTAGCAGCTCAAGAGACCCAGTACTTC	CASSAGLAAQETQYF
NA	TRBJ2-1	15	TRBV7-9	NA	TGTGCCAGCAGCTTTTCTTTCTTTGGATTTAATGAGCAGTTCTTC	CASSFSFFGFNEQFF
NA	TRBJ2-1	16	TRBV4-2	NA	TGTGCCAGCAGCCAAGAATCGGGCGGGATAGTCGATGAGCAGTTCTTC	CASSQESGGIVDEQFF
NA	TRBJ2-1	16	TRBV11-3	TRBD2	TGTGCCAGCAGCCCAGGGACTAGCGGGAGAATCTATGAGCAGTTCTTC	CASSPGTSGRIYEQFF
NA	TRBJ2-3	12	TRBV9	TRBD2	TGTGCCAGCAACTTAGCGGGAGATACGCAGTATTTT	CASNLAGDTQYF
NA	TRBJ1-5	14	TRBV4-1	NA	TGCGCCAGCAGCCAAGCAGGGGAGAATCAGCCCCAGCATTTT	CASSQAGENQPQHF
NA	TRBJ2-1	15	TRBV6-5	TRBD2	TGTGCCAGCAGTTACGAGGCTAGCGGGAACAATGAGCAGTTCTTC	CASSYEASGNNEQFF
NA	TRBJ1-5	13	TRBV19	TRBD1	TGTGCCAGTAGTCCGGACAGGGATCAGCCCCAGCATTTT	CASSPDRDQPQHF
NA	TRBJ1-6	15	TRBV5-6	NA	TGTGCCAGCAGCTTGGTGGTCAGCGGGGATTCACCCCTCCACTTT	CASSLVVSGDSPLHF
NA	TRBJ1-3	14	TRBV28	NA	TGTGCCAGCAGTTTAGGGATCCAGGGATACACCATATATTTT	CASSLGIQGYTIYF
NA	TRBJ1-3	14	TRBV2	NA	TGTGCCAGCAGTGAAAGGTGGCAGGGAAACACCATATATTTT	CASSERWQGNTIYF
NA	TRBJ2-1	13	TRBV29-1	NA	TGCAGCGTTGACCCTGGGAGGGGGAATGAGCAGTTCTTC	CSVDPGRGNEQFF
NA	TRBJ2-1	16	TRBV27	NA	TGTGCCAGCAGTTTAGATGGGGAGGTGAGCTACAATGAGCAGTTCTTC	CASSLDGEVSYNEQFF
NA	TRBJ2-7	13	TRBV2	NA	TGTGCCAGCAGCCGGGACGACACCTACGAGCAGTACTTC	CASSRDDTYEQYF
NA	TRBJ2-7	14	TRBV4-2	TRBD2	TGTGCCAGCAGCCAAGATCCTAGCGGCTACGAGCAGTACTTC	CASSQDPSGYEQYF
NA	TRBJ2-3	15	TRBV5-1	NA	TGCGCCAGCAGCTTGGCCGGCGGGGCGGCAGATACGCAGTATTTT	CASSLAGGAADTQYF
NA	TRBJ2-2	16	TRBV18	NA	TGTGCCAGCTCACCACGGTCTGGGGGTTCCACCGGGGAGCTGTTTTTT	CASSPRSGGSTGELFF
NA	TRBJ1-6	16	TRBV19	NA	TGTGCCAGTAGTACCGTTAGGAGCTCCTATAATTCACCCCTCCACTTT	CASSTVRSSYNSPLHF
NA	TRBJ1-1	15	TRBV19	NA	TGTGCCAGTAGTCTCCCGGGGGCCCCAAACACTGAAGCTTTCTTT	CASSLPGAPNTEAFF
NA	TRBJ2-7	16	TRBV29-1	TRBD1	TGCAGCGTTGCCGGGACAGGGGAATCTAGCTCCTACGAGCAGTACTTC	CSVAGTGESSSYEQYF
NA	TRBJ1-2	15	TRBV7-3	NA	TGTGCCAGCAGCTTATATCCCGGGACGGTCTATGGCTACACCTTC	CASSLYPGTVYGYTF
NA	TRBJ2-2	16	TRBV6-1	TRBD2	TGTGCCAGCAGTGGAACCCGGGGGGAGAACACCGGGGAGCTGTTTTTT	CASSGTRGENTGELFF
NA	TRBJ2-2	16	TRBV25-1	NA	TGTGCCAGCAGTGACCTTCCGGCGGTAAACACCGGGGAGCTGTTTTTT	CASSDLPAVNTGELFF
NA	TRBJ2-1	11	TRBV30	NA	TGTGCCTGGAGTGTACGTGATGAGCAGTTCTTC	CAWSVRDEQFF
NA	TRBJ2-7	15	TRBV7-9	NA	TGTGCCAGCAGCGCGCCCGGGACGGTGACCTACGAGCAGTACTTC	CASSAPGTVTYEQYF
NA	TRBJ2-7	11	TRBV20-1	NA	TGCAGTGCCGGGCGGGGCTACGAGCAGTACTTC	CSAGRGYEQYF
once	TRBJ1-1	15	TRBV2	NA	TGTGCCAGCAGCCCCATGCTACAGGGTGGCACTGAAGCTTTCTTT	CASSPMLQGGTEAFF
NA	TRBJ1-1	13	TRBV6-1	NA	TGTGCCAGCAGACCAATCACGAACACTGAAGCTTTCTTT	CASRPITNTEAFF
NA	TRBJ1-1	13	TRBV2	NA	TGTGCCAGCAGTCCAGGGGATGGAACTGAAGCTTTCTTT	CASSPGDGTEAFF